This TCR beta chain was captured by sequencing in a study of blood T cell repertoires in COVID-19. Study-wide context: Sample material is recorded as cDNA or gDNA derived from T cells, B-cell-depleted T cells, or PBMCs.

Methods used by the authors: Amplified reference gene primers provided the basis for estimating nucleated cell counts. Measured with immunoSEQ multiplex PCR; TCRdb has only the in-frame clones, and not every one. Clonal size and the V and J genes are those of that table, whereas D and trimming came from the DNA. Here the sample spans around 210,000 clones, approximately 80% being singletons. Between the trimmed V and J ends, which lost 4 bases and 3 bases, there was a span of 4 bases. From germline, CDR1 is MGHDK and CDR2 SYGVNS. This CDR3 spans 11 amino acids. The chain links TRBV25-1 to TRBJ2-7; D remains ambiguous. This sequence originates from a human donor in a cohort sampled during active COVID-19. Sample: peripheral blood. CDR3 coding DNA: TGTGCCAGCAGTGGCTACTACGAGCAGTACTTC. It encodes CASSGYYEQYF.